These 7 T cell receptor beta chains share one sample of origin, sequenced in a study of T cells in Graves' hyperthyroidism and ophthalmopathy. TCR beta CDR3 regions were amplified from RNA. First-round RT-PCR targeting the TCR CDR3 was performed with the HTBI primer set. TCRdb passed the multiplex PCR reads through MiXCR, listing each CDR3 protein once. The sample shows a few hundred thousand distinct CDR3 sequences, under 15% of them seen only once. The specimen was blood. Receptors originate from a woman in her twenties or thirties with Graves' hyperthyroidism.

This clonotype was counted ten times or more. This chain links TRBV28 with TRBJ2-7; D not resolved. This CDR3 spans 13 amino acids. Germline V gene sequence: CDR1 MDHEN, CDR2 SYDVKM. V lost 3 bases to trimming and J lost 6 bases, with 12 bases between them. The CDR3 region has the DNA TGTGCCAGCAGTTTTCCAGTTAATAGCGAGCAGTACTTC. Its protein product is CASSFPVNSEQYF.

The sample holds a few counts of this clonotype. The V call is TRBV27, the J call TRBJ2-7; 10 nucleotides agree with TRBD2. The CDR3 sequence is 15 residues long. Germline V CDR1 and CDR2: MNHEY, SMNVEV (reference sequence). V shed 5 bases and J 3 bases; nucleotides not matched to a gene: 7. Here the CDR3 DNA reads TGTGCCAGCAGTACACGGCTAGCGGGAGACTACGAGCAGTACTTC. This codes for CASSTRLAGDYEQYF.

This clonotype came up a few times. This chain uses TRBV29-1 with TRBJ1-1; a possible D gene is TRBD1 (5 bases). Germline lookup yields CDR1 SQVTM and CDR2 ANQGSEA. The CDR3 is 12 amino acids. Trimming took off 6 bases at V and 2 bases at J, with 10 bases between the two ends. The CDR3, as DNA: TGCAGCGTCTGGGACGCCAACACTGAAGCTTTCTTT. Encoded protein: CSVWDANTEAFF.

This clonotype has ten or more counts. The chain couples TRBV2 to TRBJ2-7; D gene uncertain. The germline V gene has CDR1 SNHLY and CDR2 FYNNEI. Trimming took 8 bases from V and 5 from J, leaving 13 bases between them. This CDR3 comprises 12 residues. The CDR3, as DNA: TGTGCCAGCGACTCACCCCGGGACGAGCAGTACTTC. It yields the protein CASDSPRDEQYF.

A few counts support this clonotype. The CDR3 bases are TGCAGCGTTGTCTCAGATACGCAGTATTTT. Residues: CSVVSDTQYF. V and J are TRBV29-1 and TRBJ2-3, with D uncertain. CDR3 size: 10 residues. V lost 4 bases to trimming and J lost 4 bases, with 3 bases between them. In germline, CDR1 is SQVTM, CDR2 ANQGSEA.

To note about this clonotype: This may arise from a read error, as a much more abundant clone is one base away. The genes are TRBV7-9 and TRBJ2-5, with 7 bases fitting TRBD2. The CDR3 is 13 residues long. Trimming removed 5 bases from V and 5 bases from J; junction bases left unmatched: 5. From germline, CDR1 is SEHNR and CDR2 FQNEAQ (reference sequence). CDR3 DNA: TGTGCCAGCAGCGGAAGCGGGGCCGAGACCCAGTACTTC. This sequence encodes CASSGSGAETQYF.

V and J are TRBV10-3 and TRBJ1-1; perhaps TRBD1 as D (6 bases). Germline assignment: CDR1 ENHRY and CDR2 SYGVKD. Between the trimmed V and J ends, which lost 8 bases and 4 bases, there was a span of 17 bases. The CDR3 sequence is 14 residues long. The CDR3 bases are TGTGCCATCGGGGGGGCAGGGGTGGGCACTGAAGCTTTCTTT. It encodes CAIGGAGVGTEAFF.